This TCR beta chain was profiled in a study of beta chain features in type 1 diabetes. Purity (above 98%) was reached by all sorted populations. This clone was observed a few times. Antigen: not known. Study-level findings and limits: People with Type 1 diabetes carried modestly yet significantly shorter TCRB CDR3s in all four CD4+ subsets. VDJ junctions sequenced from type 1 diabetes patients showed fewer insertions and more deletions.

Between the trimmed V and J ends, which lost 3 bases and 4 bases, there was a span of 9 bases. Looked up from germline, CDR1 is GTSNPN and CDR2 is SVGIG (reference sequence). The CDR3 has 12 residues. Reverse transcription of all isolated RNA meant that expressed TCRB transcripts were sequenced. Measured with immunoSEQ multiplex PCR; TCRdb has only the in-frame clones, and not every one. Of about 650,000 clones listed, 9.5% to 15% are singletons. V and J are TRBV30 and TRBJ1-2; no definite D call. This receptor was taken from a man younger than 40 with type 1 diabetes. Sequencing was carried out using naive CD4+ T cells from blood. DNA for the CDR3: TGTGCCTGGAGAGGGTACGGCTATGGCTACACCTTC. Its protein product is CAWRGYGYGYTF. The variable domain in full, with the rest retrieved from reference TRBV30 and TRBJ1-2, is SQTIHQWPATLVQPVGSPLSLECTVEGTSNPNLYWYRQAAGRGLQLLFYSVGIGQISSEVPQNLSASRPQDRQFILSSKKLLLSDSGFYLCAWRGYGYGYTFGSGTRLTVV.